This T cell receptor (beta chain) emerged from a study of cytomegalovirus exposure and HLA in healthy donors. About the research overall: Unique TCR beta sequences numbering about 100 million came from around 180 million T cells in an earlier analysis.

This clone was detected once. Its specificity is unknown. The V and J ends lost 3 bases and 6 bases respectively, with 17 bases between them. Germline V gene sequence: CDR1 LNHDA, CDR2 SQIVND (reference sequence). The CDR3 length is 16 residues. The study's findings and limits: A missense DCLRE1C variant was associated with V- and J-gene trimming of TCR beta chains in a later analysis, and an independent cohort replicated the association. In a later analysis, parvovirus B19, influenza, CMV and Epstein-Barr virus appeared linked to several top co-occurrence clusters. Segments of the TCR beta V type were, in most cases, productive about 87% or about 30% of the time in an earlier analysis.

With 60 Vbeta and 13 Jbeta primers, the PCR was carried out. Clones were read by immunoSEQ multiplex PCR, and TCRdb kept only the in-frame ones, dropping some. Altogether about 100,000 clones are present, approximately 68% being singletons, with the ten largest covering about 4.4%. The source is a woman between 18 and 29 years old in good health and CMV-seropositive. Specimen: PBMCs. The rearrangement links TRBV19 to TRBJ2-2, with D possibly TRBD2 on 5 matching bases. The CDR3 sequence: CASSMMKGRGPGELFF. The CDR3 bases are TGTGCCAGTAGTATGATGAAAGGACGGGGTCCCGGGGAGCTGTTTTTT.